Presented here are 27 T cell receptor beta chains from one specimen sequenced in a study of CD8 T cells in Susac syndrome. Random hexamers served to reverse transcribe roughly 0.45 to 1 ug RNA. From the immunoSEQ multiplex PCR reads, TCRdb called clonotypes with MiXCR, one entry per CDR3 protein. The sample has about 130,000 distinct CDR3 sequences; 95% are singletons. The sample was CD8+ T cells from PBMCs. These receptors all stem from a human donor with Susac syndrome.

This chain connects TRBV12-3 or TRBV12-4 to TRBJ2-1; 8 bases line up with TRBD1. The CDR3 totals 15 residues. V trimming: 7 bases; J trimming: 4 bases; junction bases outside the gene matches: 9. The CDR3 bases are TGTGCCAGCACCCCCGTGACAGGGGTATACAATGAGCAGTTCTTC. Its translation: CASTPVTGVYNEQFF.

The chain links TRBV9 to TRBJ2-5; D is undetermined. V was clipped by 0 bases and J by 5 bases, with 17 bases between them. The CDR3 totals 16 residues. From germline, CDR1 is SGDLS and CDR2 YYNGEE. CDR3 bases: TGTGCCAGCAGCGTAGGTATTCGGACCCACGGGGAGACCCAGTACTTC. It is translated as CASSVGIRTHGETQYF.

This chain uses TRBV12-3 or TRBV12-4 with TRBJ1-4; D call uncertain. The CDR3 consists of 14 residues. V was pared by 5 bases and J by 7 bases, with 14 bases between. CDR3: CASSPGRLAEKLFF. In DNA form, the CDR3 reads TGTGCCAGCAGTCCCGGACGGTTAGCTGAAAAACTGTTTTTT.

The V call is TRBV6-2 or TRBV6-3, the J call TRBJ1-5, with 7 bases fitting TRBD1. Germline V CDR1 and CDR2: MNHEY, SVGEGT. With 6 bases clipped from V and 0 bases from J, the junction kept 11 bases outside the gene matches. The length of the CDR3 is 17 residues. CDR3 region: CASRDRVRVYSNQPQHF. In DNA form, the CDR3 reads TGTGCCAGCAGAGACAGGGTTCGAGTTTATAGCAATCAGCCCCAGCATTTT.

The rearrangement uses TRBV28 and TRBJ1-1; tentatively, D is TRBD1 (5 bases). The CDR3 is made up of 16 amino acids. Trimming pared 7 bases from V and 2 bases from J, leaving 20 bases between. In germline, CDR1 is MDHEN, CDR2 SYDVKM. CDR3 residues: CASMPLNEGFNTEAFF. DNA of the CDR3: TGTGCCAGCATGCCCCTAAACGAGGGGTTTAACACTGAAGCTTTCTTT.

This chain uses TRBV12-3 or TRBV12-4 with TRBJ2-3; D possibly corresponds to TRBD1 (6 bases). Trimming shortened V by 8 bases and J by 8 bases, and 11 bases separated the two germline ends. This CDR3 has 11 amino acids. The CDR3 sequence: CASGGAGTQYF. In DNA form, the CDR3 reads TGTGCCAGCGGGGGCGCAGGTACGCAGTATTTT.

In regard to this clonotype: One junction end does not reproduce the germline sequence, and a read error may be involved. CDR3 amino acids: CASRLYRVRDFLEQYF. In DNA, the CDR3 is TGTGCCAGCAGATTATACCGAGTCCGGGACTTTCTAGAGCAGTACTTC. This chain connects TRBV28 to TRBJ2-7; D perhaps matches TRBD2 (6 bases). Per the germline V gene, CDR1 is MDHEN and CDR2 is SYDVKM. The CDR3 loop spans 16 amino acids.

This rearrangement joins TRBV24-1 to TRBJ2-1; D gene ambiguous. V lost 4 bases and J 0 bases, leaving 9 bases between the germline ends. The CDR3 length is 15 residues. Germline CDR1 KGHDR, CDR2 SFDVKD. This CDR3 reads CATSEGWSSYNEQFF. In DNA form, the CDR3 reads TGTGCCACCAGTGAGGGGTGGAGCTCCTACAATGAGCAGTTCTTC.

The CDR3 reads CASSPGREYEKLFF. The CDR3 nucleotides read TGCGCCAGCAGCCCGGGCAGGGAGTACGAAAAACTGTTTTTT. The chain is built from TRBV5-1 and TRBJ1-4; TRBD1 is a possible D gene (5 bases). The CDR3 totals 14 residues. Per the germline V gene, CDR1 is SGHRS and CDR2 is YFSETQ. V dropped 4 bases and J dropped 8 bases, with 15 bases sitting between them. Complete variable domain (other parts from reference TRBV5-1 and TRBJ1-4): KAGVTQTPRYLIKTRGQQVTLSCSPISGHRSVSWYQQTPGQGLQFLFEYFSETQRNKGNFPGRFSGRQFSNSRSEMNVSTLELGDSALYLCASSPGREYEKLFFGSGTQLSVL.

The rearrangement uses TRBV7-3 and TRBJ2-5; D call uncertain. Trimming shortened V by 1 base and J by 5 bases, and 11 bases separated the two germline ends. Germline V CDR1 and CDR2: SGHTA, FQGTGA. The CDR3 length is 14 residues. CDR3: CASSLNFHVETQYF. The CDR3 nucleotides are TGTGCCAGCAGCTTAAATTTCCACGTGGAGACCCAGTACTTC.

The CDR3 bases are TGCGCCAGCAACCACAGGGTGGGGGCCTACGAGCAGTACTTC. It encodes CASNHRVGAYEQYF. The rearrangement links TRBV23-1 to TRBJ2-7; D is possibly TRBD1 (6 bases). TRBV23-1 is an ORF, and what it does is uncertain. The CDR3 length is 14 residues. Trimming cost V 7 bases and J 2 bases, with 15 bases left between them.

The chain combines TRBV7-8 with TRBJ2-5; TRBD2 matches at 9 bases. The J segment lost 5 bases and the V segment lost 1 base, leaving 8 bases of the junction unmatched. Germline V CDR1 and CDR2: SGHVS, FQNEAQ. The CDR3 is 16 amino acids. This CDR3 reads CASSLGLGLALETQYF. The CDR3 region has the DNA TGTGCCAGCAGCTTAGGTTTAGGACTAGCGTTGGAGACCCAGTACTTC.

The chain joins TRBV6-1 to TRBJ1-5, with 10 positions matching TRBD1. V lost 6 bases and J lost 4; bases outside the gene matches: 12. The CDR3 runs 17 residues. CDR1 and CDR2 (germline): MNHNS, SASEGT. This CDR3 is CASSLLGGQGTNQPQHF. The DNA for the CDR3 is TGTGCCAGCAGCCTCCTTGGGGGACAGGGGACGAATCAGCCCCAGCATTTT.

The genes are TRBV2 and TRBJ1-1; possible D gene TRBD1, 6 bases. The CDR3 is 14 amino acids. The germline V gene encodes CDR1 SNHLY and CDR2 FYNNEI. The V end was cut by 6 bases, the J end by 1 base, with 12 bases between. CDR3 in amino acids: CASRVTGQNTEAFF. The CDR3 nucleotides are TGTGCCAGCAGAGTAACAGGGCAGAACACTGAAGCTTTCTTT.

The rearrangement joins TRBV5-1 to TRBJ1-1; tentatively, D is TRBD1 (6 bases). Looked up from germline, CDR1 is SGHRS and CDR2 is YFSETQ. V dropped 1 base and J dropped 4 bases, with 20 bases sitting between them. The CDR3 is 17 amino acids. This CDR3 is CASSLWGAGTGGTEAFF. DNA for the CDR3: TGCGCCAGCAGCTTGTGGGGGGCCGGGACGGGGGGCACTGAAGCTTTCTTT.

The J gene is TRBJ2-1, the V gene TRBV13, with D perhaps matching TRBD2 (5 bases). This CDR3 has 15 amino acids. Trimming stripped 5 bases from V and 0 bases from J, with 11 bases between. Germline V gives CDR1 PRHDT, CDR2 FYEKMQ (reference sequence). The CDR3 coding sequence is TGTGCCAGCAGCCCCCCCGGGGTCTCCTACAATGAGCAGTTCTTC. Its protein is CASSPPGVSYNEQFF.

V gene TRBV28 combines with J gene TRBJ2-4, with a possible D match to TRBD1 (5 bases). Germline-derived CDR1 and CDR2 are MDHEN and SYDVKM. With 8 bases removed from V and 0 bases from J, the gap between germline ends came to 20 bases. The CDR3 sequence is 17 residues long. This CDR3 reads CASGPHFRDLAKNIQYF. For the CDR3, the DNA is TGTGCCAGCGGCCCCCATTTCAGGGATCTAGCCAAAAACATTCAGTACTTC.

This chain links TRBV25-1 with TRBJ1-2, with 8 bases matching TRBD1. V trimming: 4 bases; J trimming: 7 bases; junction bases outside the gene matches: 14. The CDR3 has 16 amino acids. Per germline, CDR1 MGHDK and CDR2 SYGVNS. CDR3 region: CASSGPGTGLPGGYTF. The CDR3 DNA sequence: TGTGCCAGCAGTGGTCCCGGGACAGGTTTGCCGGGTGGCTACACCTTC.

The genes are TRBV29-1 and TRBJ2-1; D remains unclear. CDR3 length: 14 amino acids. The germline CDR1 and CDR2 sequences are SQVTM and ANQGSEA. Trimming took 3 bases from V and 3 from J, leaving 12 bases between them. CDR3 in DNA: TGCAGCGTTGATTCTGGGGTGGACTACAATGAGCAGTTCTTC. This sequence encodes CSVDSGVDYNEQFF.

The chain recombines TRBV12-3 or TRBV12-4 with TRBJ1-2; no clear D gene. The V and J ends lost 1 base and 4 bases respectively, with 25 bases between them. CDR3 length: 19 amino acids. The CDR3 is CASSLEEWLVLSSGYGYTF. The CDR3, as DNA: TGTGCCAGCAGTTTAGAAGAGTGGTTGGTCCTCTCCTCGGGCTATGGCTACACCTTC.

The chain is built from TRBV9 and TRBJ1-2; D is undetermined. The CDR3 has 13 amino acids. V was cut by 5 bases and J by 6 bases, with 14 bases left in between. Germline CDR1 is SGDLS and CDR2 is YYNGEE. The CDR3 protein is CASSDGQWHGYTF. CDR3 nucleotide sequence: TGTGCCAGCAGTGATGGGCAGTGGCATGGCTACACCTTC.

The CDR3 sequence is CASSIGVSSYNEQFF. The CDR3 region has the DNA TGCGCCAGCAGCATCGGGGTTAGCTCCTACAATGAGCAGTTCTTC. V usage is TRBV5-1 and J usage is TRBJ2-1, with D tentatively TRBD2 (5 bases). Trimming removed 4 bases at V and 0 bases at J, with 11 bases between. Germline assignment: CDR1 SGHRS and CDR2 YFSETQ. The CDR3 is 15 residues long. The full variable domain, with the rest looked up from reference TRBV5-1 and TRBJ2-1, is KAGVTQTPRYLIKTRGQQVTLSCSPISGHRSVSWYQQTPGQGLQFLFEYFSETQRNKGNFPGRFSGRQFSNSRSEMNVSTLELGDSALYLCASSIGVSSYNEQFFGPGTRLTVL.

The chain links TRBV5-6 to TRBJ2-3; D unclear. This CDR3 comprises 14 residues. Trimming left V 0 bases short and J 3 bases short, with 8 bases between. CDR1 and CDR2 from the germline V gene are SGHDT and YYEEEE. CDR3 nucleotide sequence: TGTGCCAGCAGCTTGGTTACGAATACAGATACGCAGTATTTT. Amino acid sequence: CASSLVTNTDTQYF.

V gene TRBV6-5 combines with J gene TRBJ2-2; 7 bases are shared with TRBD2. The CDR3 runs 16 residues. CDR1 is MNHEY and CDR2 is SVGAGI in the germline V gene. J gave up 6 bases and V 4 bases, and 11 bases lay outside the gene matches. The CDR3 loop is CASSSRGEVWPGELFF. The CDR3 DNA sequence: TGTGCCAGCAGTTCTCGGGGGGAGGTTTGGCCCGGGGAGCTGTTTTTT.

This chain connects TRBV9 to TRBJ1-4; no clear D. The CDR3 totals 13 residues. V lost 4 bases and J lost 8, with 12 bases in between. The germline gives CDR1 SGDLS, CDR2 YYNGEE. In nucleotides, the CDR3 is TGTGCCAGCAGCACCTGGCAAGGGGAAAAACTGTTTTTT. It yields the protein CASSTWQGEKLFF.

The CDR3 loop reads CASSMTVNEAFF. For the CDR3, the DNA is TGTGCCAGCAGTATGACGGTGAATGAAGCTTTCTTT. The V call is TRBV28, the J call TRBJ1-1, with no clear D. With 5 bases removed from V and 7 bases from J, the gap between germline ends came to 11 bases. Germline CDR1 is MDHEN and CDR2 is SYDVKM. There are 12 residues in the CDR3.

The CDR3 loop is CASTRLSPGSYEQYF. CDR3 bases: TGTGCCAGCACCCGTCTGTCACCCGGCTCCTACGAGCAGTACTTC. This sequence joins TRBV11-2 and TRBJ2-7; D unclear. Trimming left V 7 bases short and J 0 bases short, with 16 bases between. From germline, CDR1 is SGHAT and CDR2 FQNNGV. The CDR3 extends over 15 amino acids.